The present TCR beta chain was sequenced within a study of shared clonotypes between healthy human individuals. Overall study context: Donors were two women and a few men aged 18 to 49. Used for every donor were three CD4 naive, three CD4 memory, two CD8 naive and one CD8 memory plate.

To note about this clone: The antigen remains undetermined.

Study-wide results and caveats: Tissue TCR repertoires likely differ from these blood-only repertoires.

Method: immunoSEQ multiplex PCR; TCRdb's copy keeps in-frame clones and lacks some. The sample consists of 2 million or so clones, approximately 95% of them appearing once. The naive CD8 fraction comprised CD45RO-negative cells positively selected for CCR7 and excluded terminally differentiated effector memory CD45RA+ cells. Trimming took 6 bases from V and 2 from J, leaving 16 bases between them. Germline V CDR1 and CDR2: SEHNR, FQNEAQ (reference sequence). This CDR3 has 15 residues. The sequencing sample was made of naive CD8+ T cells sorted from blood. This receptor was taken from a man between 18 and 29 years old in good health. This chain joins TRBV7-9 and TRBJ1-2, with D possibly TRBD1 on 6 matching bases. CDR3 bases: TGTGCCAGCAGTCTCTCGACAGGAGGCAACTATGGCTACACCTTC. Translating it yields CASSLSTGGNYGYTF.